The source of this TCR beta chain is a study of cytomegalovirus exposure and HLA in healthy donors. Study results and limitations: It emerged from a later analysis that several of the most significant clusters appeared to be linked to common viral pathogens. Researchers reported in a later analysis that a missense DCLRE1C variant was tied to TCR beta V- and J-gene trimming. Earlier findings revealed that most TCR beta V segments proved productive either about 87% or about 30% of the time. According to reports, the classifier identified cytomegalovirus status with high specificity and sensitivity.

Primers for the PCR totalled 60 Vbeta and 13 Jbeta. The data were produced by immunoSEQ multiplex PCR, yet TCRdb's version contains in-frame clones alone and is incomplete. The sample shows fewer than 150,000 clones, around 80% of them seen only once. A word on this clone: Its antigen is undetermined.

The CDR3 has 15 residues. Germline-derived CDR1 and CDR2 are MNHEY and SMNVEV (reference sequence). Trimming left V 5 bases short and J 1 base short, with 9 bases between. Input material: PBMCs. V usage is TRBV27 and J usage is TRBJ2-6; D gene ambiguous. The TCR originated in a man aged 25 to 40 in good health and CMV-seronegative. The CDR3: CASSLRYSGANVLTF. In nucleotides, the CDR3 is TGTGCCAGCAGTCTCCGGTATTCTGGGGCCAACGTCCTGACTTTC.